The source of this T cell receptor beta chain is a study of shared clonotypes between healthy human individuals. The study's findings and limits: Rarefaction indicated that sorted-subset sequencing remained incomplete although depth was large.

The method was immunoSEQ multiplex PCR; TCRdb's version includes in-frame clones alone and lacks a portion of them. Among around 1.6 million clones listed, under 99% were seen once. Trimming left V 6 bases short and J 0 bases short, with 11 bases between. Germline V gene sequence: CDR1 ENHRY, CDR2 SYGVKD. This CDR3 is built from 14 residues. Concerning this clone itself: What it binds is unknown.

Sequences were obtained from naive CD4+ T cells sorted from blood. Subset noted: CD45RA+ positively selected. The sequence derives from a man aged 25 to 40 in good health. The rearrangement links TRBV10-3 to TRBJ1-1; D is perhaps TRBD1 (5 bases). The CDR3 loop is CAIRKTDLNTEAFF. The CDR3 DNA follows: TGTGCCATCAGAAAGACAGACTTGAACACTGAAGCTTTCTTT.